The 7 T cell receptor beta chains given below trace back to one sample, sequenced in a study of shared clonotypes between healthy human individuals. Assay: immunoSEQ multiplex PCR; the TCRdb copy retains only in-frame clones and omits some. The data show 2 million to 2.5 million clones, 90% to 95% seen once. Material for sequencing was naive CD4+ T cells sorted from blood. Regarding subset: CD45RA+ positively selected. Receptors originate from a man aged 18 to 29 in good health.

V and J are TRBV30 and TRBJ1-6; unclear D gene. Germline values: CDR1 GTSNPN, CDR2 SVGIG (reference sequence). The CDR3 runs 17 residues. Trimming cost V 0 bases and J 3 bases, with 15 bases left between them. CDR3 amino acids: CAWSVARSNFYNSPLHF. The CDR3 coding sequence is TGTGCCTGGAGTGTAGCCAGGTCAAACTTCTATAATTCACCCCTCCACTTT.

This chain's CDR3 is CASSVGEGSTDTQYF. The CDR3 bases are TGTGCCAGCAGTGTTGGGGAGGGCTCCACAGATACGCAGTATTTT. V gene TRBV6-1 combines with J gene TRBJ2-3; the match to TRBD2 covers 7 bases. Germline assignment: CDR1 MNHNS and CDR2 SASEGT. This CDR3 has 15 amino acids. With V trimmed by 4 bases and J by 2 bases, 6 bases remained unmatched.

The V and J genes are TRBV12-5 and TRBJ2-1, with TRBD2 as a possible D gene (6 bases). Germline V gene sequence: CDR1 LGHNT, CDR2 FRNRAP. V was cut by 4 bases and J by 0 bases, with 10 bases left in between. This CDR3 has 15 amino acids. CDR3 sequence: CASGSYGSSYNEQFF. The CDR3 bases are TGTGCTAGTGGTTCGTACGGGAGCTCCTACAATGAGCAGTTCTTC.

The V call is TRBV6-1, the J call TRBJ1-1; D gene uncertain. The V end was cut by 2 bases, the J end by 4 bases, with 8 bases between. Germline lookup yields CDR1 MNHNS and CDR2 SASEGT. CDR3 length: 13 amino acids. The CDR3 region has the DNA TGTGCCAGCAGTGAAAGGCAGCCCACTGAAGCTTTCTTT. It yields the protein CASSERQPTEAFF.

This chain uses TRBV7-9 with TRBJ2-3, with 11 bases aligning to TRBD2. The CDR3 extends over 16 amino acids. Germline trimming cut 2 bases from V and 6 bases from J; bases unmatched to any gene: 7. Germline-derived CDR1 and CDR2 are SEHNR and FQNEAQ (reference sequence). Here the CDR3 reads CASSLILAGGLDTQYF. The DNA for the CDR3 is TGTGCCAGCAGCTTAATCCTAGCGGGGGGTCTCGATACGCAGTATTTT.

Regarding this clone: The junction and the germline gene differ at one end; a read error may be behind it. CDR3 DNA sequence: TGTGCCAGCAGCCTAGCGGGGGGGCGGAATACGCAGTATTTT. Translated, it gives CASSLAGGRNTQYF. V and J are TRBV7-2 and TRBJ2-3; 12 bases align to TRBD2. This CDR3 is 14 amino acids long. Germline values: CDR1 SGHTA, CDR2 FQGNSA.

The chain employs TRBV23-1 and TRBJ2-5, with a weak D call TRBD2 (5 bases). TRBV23-1 is reported as an ORF; its role is uncertain. This CDR3 is built from 15 residues. V lost 3 bases and J lost 2, with 13 bases in between. This CDR3 reads CASSHRGRKQETQYF. The CDR3 coding sequence is TGCGCCAGCAGTCATCGCGGGCGGAAACAAGAGACCCAGTACTTC.